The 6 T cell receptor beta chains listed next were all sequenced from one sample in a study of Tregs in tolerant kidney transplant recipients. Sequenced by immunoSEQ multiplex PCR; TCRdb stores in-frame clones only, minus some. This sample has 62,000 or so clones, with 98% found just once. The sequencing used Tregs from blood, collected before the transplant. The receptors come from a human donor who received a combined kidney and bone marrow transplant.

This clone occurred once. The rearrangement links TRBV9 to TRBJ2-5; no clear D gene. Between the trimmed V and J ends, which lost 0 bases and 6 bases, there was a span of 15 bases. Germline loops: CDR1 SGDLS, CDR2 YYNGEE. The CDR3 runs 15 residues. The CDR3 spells CASSVGKSPTKTQYF. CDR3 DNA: TGTGCCAGCAGCGTAGGGAAGTCGCCCACTAAGACCCAGTACTTC.

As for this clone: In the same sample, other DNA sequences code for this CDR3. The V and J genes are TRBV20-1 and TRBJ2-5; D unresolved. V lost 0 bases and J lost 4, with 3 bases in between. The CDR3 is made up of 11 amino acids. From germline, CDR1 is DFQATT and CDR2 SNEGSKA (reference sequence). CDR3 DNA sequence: TGCAGTGCTAGAGATAGAGAGACCCAGTACTTC. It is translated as CSARDRETQYF.

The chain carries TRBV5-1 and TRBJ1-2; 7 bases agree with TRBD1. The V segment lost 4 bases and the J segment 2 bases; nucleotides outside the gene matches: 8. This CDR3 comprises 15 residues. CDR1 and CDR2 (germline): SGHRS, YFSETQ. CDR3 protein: CASSPAGTENYGYTF. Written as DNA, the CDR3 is TGCGCCAGCAGCCCGGCCGGGACAGAAAACTATGGCTACACCTTC.

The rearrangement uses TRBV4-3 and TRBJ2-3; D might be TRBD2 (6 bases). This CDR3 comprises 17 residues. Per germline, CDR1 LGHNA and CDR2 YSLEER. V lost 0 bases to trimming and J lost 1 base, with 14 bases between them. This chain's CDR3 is CASSQDSWEEGTDTQYF. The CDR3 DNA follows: TGCGCCAGCAGCCAAGATTCGTGGGAGGAGGGCACAGATACGCAGTATTTT.

CDR3 sequence (DNA): TGTGCCAGCAGCTTAGATCCGGGACTTCCCGGGCAGTACTTC. It translates to CASSLDPGLPGQYF. The chain couples TRBV11-2 to TRBJ2-7; a possible D gene is TRBD2 (6 bases). V was trimmed by 0 bases and J by 9 bases, leaving 15 bases between them. Germline loops: CDR1 SGHAT, CDR2 FQNNGV. The CDR3 totals 14 residues.

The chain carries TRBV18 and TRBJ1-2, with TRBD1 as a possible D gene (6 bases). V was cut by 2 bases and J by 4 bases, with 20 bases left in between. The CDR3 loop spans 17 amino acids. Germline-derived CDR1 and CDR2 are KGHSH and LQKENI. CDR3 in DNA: TGTGCCAGCTCACCAGAACAGGGAATCCAAAATTTCTATGGCTACACCTTC. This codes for CASSPEQGIQNFYGYTF.